Following are 5 T cell receptor beta chains from one sample sequenced in a study of identical twins. TCRdb itself ran the 5' RACE reads through MiXCR, one entry per CDR3 protein. The sample holds a few hundred thousand distinct CDR3 sequences, roughly a tenth seen once. The sequenced sample consisted of memory T cells sorted from blood. These receptors originate from a man aged 45 to 65 in good health.

The chain couples TRBV20-1 to TRBJ2-5; D gene unclear. CDR3 length equals 14 residues. V was pared by 6 bases and J by 0 bases, with 14 bases between. Germline-derived CDR1 and CDR2 are DFQATT and SNEGSKA (reference sequence). CDR3 DNA: TGCAGTGCCCCGAACCCGGTTAACCAAGAGACCCAGTACTTC. Amino acid sequence: CSAPNPVNQETQYF.

The chain carries TRBV18 and TRBJ1-4; 9 bases are a match to TRBD1. From germline, CDR1 is KGHSH and CDR2 LQKENI. Trimming removed 3 bases from V and 8 bases from J; junction bases left unmatched: 7. There are 15 residues in the CDR3. As DNA, the CDR3 is TGTGCCAGCTCACCTCTGGGGACAGGGTTCGAAAAACTGTTTTTT. Translation gives CASSPLGTGFEKLFF. Complete variable domain (other parts from reference TRBV18 and TRBJ1-4): NAGVMQNPRHLVRRRGQEARLRCSPMKGHSHVYWYRQLPEEGLKFMVYLQKENIIDESGMPKERFSAEFPKEGPSILRIQQVVRGDSAAYFCASSPLGTGFEKLFFGSGTQLSVL.

In this sample, this clonotype turned up many times. The V gene is TRBV7-9, the J gene TRBJ1-1; D is unresolved. Per germline, CDR1 SEHNR and CDR2 FQNEAQ (reference sequence). CDR3 length: 15 residues. Trimming removed 1 base at V and 1 base at J, with 10 bases between. CDR3 DNA sequence: TGTGCCAGCAGCTTAGGAAGACGTCGGAACACTGAAGCTTTCTTT. Translated, it gives CASSLGRRRNTEAFF.

This clonotype appeared many times. CDR3 amino acids: CSASRTANTGELFF. The CDR3 coding sequence is TGCAGCGCAAGTAGGACGGCCAACACCGGGGAGCTGTTTTTT. This chain joins TRBV29-1 and TRBJ2-2, with D hard to call. V gave up 7 bases and J gave up 2 bases, with 14 bases separating them. Germline V gives CDR1 SQVTM, CDR2 ANQGSEA. The CDR3 runs to 14 residues.

The CDR3 is CASSSTSAGANVLTF. The CDR3 DNA reads TGTGCCAGCAGTTCTACATCGGCTGGGGCCAACGTCCTGACTTTC. The rearrangement joins TRBV6-5 to TRBJ2-6; D unclear. Trimming took 4 bases from V and 2 from J, leaving 9 bases between them. The CDR3 spans 15 residues. Per the germline V gene, CDR1 is MNHEY and CDR2 is SVGAGI.